Listed below are T cell receptor beta chains from one sample, sequenced in a study of CD8 T cells in Susac syndrome. TCRdb analysed the immunoSEQ multiplex PCR reads with MiXCR anew, one entry per CDR3 protein. The table records around 190,000 distinct CDR3 sequences, over 85% of them present only once. Sequenced material: CD4+ T cells from PBMCs. These TCRs come from a human donor in good health. The CDR3 runs from the conserved cysteine through the conserved F or W. A D gene is named only where the DNA matches it firmly. Size is stated for part of the rows, as once, few or many counts, or as a class when the clone is expanded.

size	V	D	J	CDR3	DNA
-	TRBV20-1	TRBD2	TRBJ2-3	CSARAGSLTDTQYF	TGCAGTGCCAGAGCGGGATCCCTCACAGATACGCAGTATTTT
-	TRBV9	-	TRBJ2-1	CASTRRVGAYNEQFF	TGTGCCAGCACCCGCCGGGTCGGTGCCTACAATGAGCAGTTCTTC
-	TRBV29-1	TRBD2	TRBJ2-1	CSVDLAGGNEQFF	TGCAGCGTTGACTTAGCGGGAGGAAATGAGCAGTTCTTC
-	TRBV7-9	-	TRBJ2-4	CASSPSSRLIQYF	TGTGCCAGCAGCCCCTCTTCCCGCCTCATTCAGTACTTC
once	TRBV7-2	-	TRBJ2-7	CASSTASVTYEQYF	TGTGCCAGCAGTACAGCTTCCGTGACCTACGAGCAGTACTTC
once	TRBV11-2	TRBD2	TRBJ2-1	CASSLGPGGGYNEQFF	TGTGCCAGCAGCTTAGGACCGGGAGGTGGCTACAATGAGCAGTTCTTC
-	TRBV6-5	TRBD2	TRBJ2-7	CASSYTLDSGFREQYF	TGTGCCAGCAGTTACACCCTCGATAGCGGGTTTCGCGAGCAGTACTTC
-	TRBV19	TRBD2	TRBJ2-2	CATLAGGPPGELFF	TGTGCCACTCTAGCGGGAGGGCCCCCCGGGGAGCTGTTTTTT
-	TRBV2	-	TRBJ2-5	CASSEKETQYF	TGTGCCAGCAGTGAAAAAGAGACCCAGTACTTC
-	TRBV25-1	TRBD1	TRBJ2-5	CASRGRGLETQYF	TGTGCCAGCCGGGGAAGGGGGCTAGAGACCCAGTACTTC
once	TRBV20-1	-	TRBJ2-5	CSRQAPNPETQYF	TGCAGTCGACAGGCGCCTAACCCTGAGACCCAGTACTTC
-	TRBV14	TRBD2	TRBJ2-7	CASRTSGSREQYF	TGTGCCAGCAGGACTAGCGGGAGTAGAGAGCAGTACTTC
-	TRBV20-1	TRBD2	TRBJ2-3	CSARNGRYTDTQYF	TGCAGTGCTAGGAACGGGAGGTACACAGATACGCAGTATTTT
-	TRBV7-8	-	TRBJ1-1	CASSLSDRRAFF	TGTGCCAGCAGCTTAAGTGATAGGAGGGCTTTCTTT
-	TRBV28	-	TRBJ1-5	CASSIETGQPQHF	TGTGCCAGCAGTATTGAAACGGGTCAGCCCCAGCATTTT
-	TRBV20-1	-	TRBJ2-2	CSATGPASNTGELFF	TGCAGTGCTACCGGCCCAGCGTCGAACACCGGGGAGCTGTTTTTT
-	TRBV28	-	TRBJ1-5	CASSVTAQPQHF	TGTGCCAGCAGTGTCACCGCTCAGCCCCAGCATTTT
-	TRBV11-2	-	TRBJ2-5	CASRPITGFQETQYF	TGTGCCAGCAGACCCATAACAGGGTTCCAAGAGACCCAGTACTTC
-	TRBV15	-	TRBJ2-5	CATSRDLGESETQYF	TGTGCCACCAGCAGAGATTTAGGGGAGTCGGAGACCCAGTACTTC
-	TRBV3-1	-	TRBJ2-3	CASSQEPHNTDTQYF	TGTGCCAGCAGCCAAGAGCCACATAACACAGATACGCAGTATTTT
few	TRBV12-3/TRBV12-4	-	TRBJ2-7	CASSLGGSGYEQYF	TGTGCCAGCAGTCTTGGTGGTAGCGGCTACGAGCAGTACTTC
-	TRBV20-1	TRBD1	TRBJ2-7	CSARVLGGQGYDEQYF	TGCAGTGCTAGAGTACTCGGGGGACAGGGATACGACGAGCAGTACTTC
-	TRBV5-4	TRBD2	TRBJ2-7	CASSPPGSGRSYEQYF	TGTGCCAGCAGCCCCCCAGGGAGCGGGAGATCCTACGAGCAGTACTTC
-	TRBV3-1	-	TRBJ2-6	CASSQVVTSGANVLTF	TGTGCCAGCAGCCAAGTTGTGACATCTGGGGCCAACGTCCTGACTTTC
-	TRBV25-1	-	TRBJ2-7	CASSVTSSYEQYF	TGTGCCAGCAGTGTTACTAGCTCCTACGAGCAGTACTTC
-	TRBV29-1	TRBD1	TRBJ2-5	CSELTGGAGTQYF	TGCAGCGAACTGACAGGGGGTGCGGGGACCCAGTACTTC
-	TRBV27	-	TRBJ1-5	CASSPSDARFQPQHF	TGTGCCAGCAGTCCCTCAGATGCTCGGTTCCAGCCCCAGCATTTT
once	TRBV5-1	-	TRBJ2-1	CASSTPTGTTDEQFF	TGCGCCAGCAGCACCCCGACAGGGACTACCGATGAGCAGTTCTTC
-	TRBV20-1	TRBD2	TRBJ2-7	CSASPSGTYEQYF	TGCAGTGCTAGCCCTAGCGGGACCTACGAGCAGTACTTC
-	TRBV3-1	-	TRBJ1-2	CASSQDQYGYTF	TGTGCCAGCAGCCAAGACCAGTATGGCTACACCTTC
once	TRBV2	-	TRBJ1-2	CATNRAVVGGYTF	TGTGCCACTAACCGGGCAGTCGTGGGCGGCTACACCTTC
-	TRBV28	TRBD1	TRBJ2-1	CASSAGGSYNEQFF	TGTGCCAGCAGCGCAGGGGGCTCCTACAATGAGCAGTTCTTC
once	TRBV9	TRBD1	TRBJ2-5	CASSVGDRGLETQYF	TGTGCCAGCAGCGTAGGAGACAGGGGATTGGAGACCCAGTACTTC
-	TRBV4-3	-	TRBJ2-4	CASSQGPRGLPRDIQYF	TGCGCCAGCAGCCAAGGACCGCGCGGCCTCCCCCGAGACATTCAGTACTTC
-	TRBV7-2	-	TRBJ1-5	CASSLSDGQPQHF	TGTGCCAGCAGCTTATCGGATGGTCAGCCCCAGCATTTT
-	TRBV7-3	TRBD1	TRBJ2-5	CASSTTGGRETQYF	TGTGCCAGCAGCACGACAGGGGGCCGGGAGACCCAGTACTTC
-	TRBV9	TRBD2	TRBJ2-5	CASSADTSGNQETQYF	TGTGCCAGCAGCGCAGATACTAGCGGGAATCAAGAGACCCAGTACTTC
-	TRBV4-2	TRBD2	TRBJ2-1	CASSQEGGSSYNEQFF	TGTGCCAGCAGCCAAGAGGGCGGGAGCTCCTACAATGAGCAGTTCTTC
-	TRBV4-3	-	TRBJ2-3	CASSQQLSTDTQYF	TGCGCCAGCAGCCAACAGCTGAGCACAGATACGCAGTATTTT
-	TRBV12-3/TRBV12-4	-	TRBJ2-3	CASSFGRSTDTQYF	TGTGCCAGCAGTTTTGGGCGGAGCACAGATACGCAGTATTTT
-	TRBV3-1	-	TRBJ2-7	CASSHRGVNYEQYF	TGTGCCAGCAGCCATCGAGGGGTTAACTACGAGCAGTACTTC
-	TRBV28	-	TRBJ2-5	CASSLYSLQQETQYF	TGTGCCAGCAGTTTATATTCCCTTCAACAAGAGACCCAGTACTTC
-	TRBV6-6	-	TRBJ2-7	CASSYAGTAGEQYF	TGTGCCAGCAGTTACGCAGGGACTGCGGGAGAGCAGTACTTC
-	TRBV7-2	-	TRBJ2-7	CASSFVGLEQYF	TGTGCCAGCAGCTTCGTGGGGCTCGAGCAGTACTTC
once	TRBV5-4	-	TRBJ2-1	CASSSGSGSYNEQFF	TGTGCCAGCAGCTCGGGTTCGGGGTCTTACAATGAGCAGTTCTTC
-	TRBV12-3/TRBV12-4	-	TRBJ1-1	CASSFTDTEAFF	TGTGCCAGCAGTTTTACGGACACTGAAGCTTTCTTT
once	TRBV30	-	TRBJ2-3	CAWSQGRPTDTQYF	TGTGCCTGGAGTCAAGGGAGGCCCACAGATACGCAGTATTTT
-	TRBV30	-	TRBJ2-3	CAWNQGFGTDTQYF	TGTGCCTGGAATCAGGGCTTTGGCACAGATACGCAGTATTTT
-	TRBV6-2/TRBV6-3	TRBD1	TRBJ1-5	CASMSGQENQPQHF	TGTGCCAGCATGTCCGGACAGGAGAATCAGCCCCAGCATTTT
-	TRBV11-2	-	TRBJ2-7	CASSLGSSVSYEQYF	TGTGCCAGCAGCTTAGGCTCTAGCGTTAGCTACGAGCAGTACTTC
-	TRBV7-2	TRBD2	TRBJ2-1	CASSFRLAGYNEQFF	TGTGCCAGCAGCTTCCGACTAGCGGGGTACAATGAGCAGTTCTTC
-	TRBV4-3	-	TRBJ2-1	CASSQVQGAQDEQFF	TGCGCCAGCAGCCAAGTTCAAGGGGCGCAAGATGAGCAGTTCTTC